These T cell receptor gamma chains were read from a single sample in a study of gamma-delta T cells after stem cell transplantation. TCRdb ran CATT on the RT-PCR reads. The sample shows hundreds of gamma-chain clones, approximately 9.9% of them seen only once. Sequencing was performed on gamma-delta T cells. These receptors were taken from a human donor. It is not recorded whose cells these are; they may come from a transplant donor. Both conserved end residues are part of each CDR3. The order of the fields is J gene, CDR3 length, V gene, clone size, CDR3 protein, CDR3 DNA. Clone size is not always given. Where it is, it says once, few, many or a class for expanded clones.

>TRGJ1/TRGJ2|15|TRGV9|-
CALWDLQRVYYNKLF
TGTGCCTTGTGGGATTTGCAACGGGTTTATTATAATAAACTCTTT
>TRGJP|15|TRGV9|few
CALWEVGLGKKIKVF
TGTGCCTTGTGGGAAGTAGGGTTGGGCAAAAAAATCAAGGTATTT
>TRGJP|18|TRGV9|medium-sized
CALWEVGSSVLGKKIKVF
TGTGCCTTGTGGGAGGTGGGTTCTTCAGTGTTGGGCAAAAAAATCAAGGTATTT
>TRGJ1/TRGJ2|14|TRGV3|few
CATWDRLGGYKKLF
TGTGCCACCTGGGACAGGCTAGGGGGGTATAAGAAACTCTTT
>TRGJ1/TRGJ2|11|TRGV9|large
CALWEYYKKLF
TGTGCCTTGTGGGAATATTATAAGAAACTCTTT
>TRGJP|17|TRGV9|large
CALWEVQNELGKKIKVF
TGTGCCTTGTGGGAGGTGCAGAACGAGTTGGGCAAAAAAATCAAGGTATTT
>TRGJP|13|TRGV9|few
CALWDKGKKIKVF
TGTGCCTTGTGGGACAAGGGCAAAAAAATCAAGGTATTT
>TRGJ1/TRGJ2|12|TRGV9|-
CALWEVRFVKLF
TGTGCCTTGTGGGAGGTGCGGTTCGTGAAACTCTTT
>TRGJP|16|TRGV9|-
CALWEVEGLGKKIKVF
TGTGCCTTGTGGGAGGTAGAAGGGTTGGGCAAAAAAATCAAGGTATTT
>TRGJ1/TRGJ2|16|TRGV9|once
CALWEVHGNARYKKLF
TGTGCCTTGTGGGAGGTGCACGGTAACGCGCGGTATAAGAAACTCTTT
>TRGJP|17|TRGV9|large
CALWEVAQELGKKIKVF
TGTGCCTTGTGGGAGGTCGCTCAAGAGTTGGGCAAAAAAATCAAGGTATTT
>TRGJP|16|TRGV9|-
CALREVPGLGKKIKVF
TGTGCCTTGCGGGAGGTGCCCGGGTTGGGCAAAAAAATCAAGGTATTT
>TRGJP|17|TRGV9|-
CALWEVQQELGKKIKVF
TGTGCCTTGTGGGAGGTCCAACAAGAGTTGGGCAAAAAAATCAAGGTATTT
>TRGJ1/TRGJ2|16|TRGV9|-
CALWEVPGDSYYKKLF
TGTGCCTTGTGGGAGGTGCCGGGAGATTCTTATTATAAGAAACTCTTT
>TRGJP|18|TRGV9|-
CALWDPQPSGLGKKIKVF
TGTGCCTTGTGGGATCCTCAGCCCAGTGGGTTGGGCAAAAAAATCAAGGTATTT
>TRGJP|17|TRGV9|-
CALWDLSVELGKKIKVF
TGTGCCTTGTGGGACCTCTCAGTGGAGTTGGGCAAAAAAATCAAGGTATTT
>TRGJP|16|TRGV9|large
CALWEVSELGKKIKVF
TGTGCCTTGTGGGAGGTGTCAGAGTTGGGCAAAAAAATCAAGGTATTT
>TRGJP1|15|TRGV8|-
CATWDWNTTGWFKIF
TGTGCCACCTGGGATTGGAATACCACTGGTTGGTTCAAGATATTT
>TRGJ1/TRGJ2|14|TRGV8|large
CATWDRGWGYKKLF
TGTGCCACCTGGGATAGGGGTTGGGGGTATAAGAAACTCTTT
>TRGJP|16|TRGV9|few
CALWEGLELGKKIKVF
TGTGCCTTGTGGGAGGGACTGGAGTTGGGCAAAAAAATCAAGGTATTT
>TRGJP|18|TRGV9|large
CALWEGPKEELGKKIKVF
TGTGCCTTGTGGGAGGGCCCCAAGGAAGAGTTGGGCAAAAAAATCAAGGTATTT
>TRGJP|16|TRGV9|large
CALWEVDELGKKIKVF
TGTGCCTTGTGGGAGGTGGACGAGTTGGGCAAAAAAATCAAGGTATTT
>TRGJP|17|TRGV9|few
CALWDTLQELGKKIKVF
TGTGCCTTGTGGGACACACTTCAAGAGTTGGGCAAAAAAATCAAGGTATTT
>TRGJ1/TRGJ2|13|TRGV2|-
CATWDGNYYKKLF
TGTGCCACCTGGGACGGAAATTATTATAAGAAACTCTTT
>TRGJP|16|TRGV9|hyperexpanded
CALWEVQELGKKIKVF
TGTGCCTTGTGGGAGGTGCAAGAGTTGGGCAAAAAAATCAAGGTATTT
>TRGJP|16|TRGV9|-
CALWEQQELGKKIKVF
TGTGCCTTGTGGGAACAGCAAGAGTTGGGCAAAAAAATCAAGGTATTT
>TRGJP|15|TRGV9|large
CALWRQELGKKIKVF
TGTGCCTTGTGGCGTCAAGAGTTGGGCAAAAAAATCAAGGTATTT
>TRGJP|16|TRGV9|few
CALWEVRSLGKKIKVF
TGTGCCTTGTGGGAGGTGCGGTCCCTGGGCAAAAAAATCAAGGTATTT
>TRGJP|16|TRGV9|large
CALWEVHRLGKKIKVF
TGTGCCTTGTGGGAGGTGCATAGGTTGGGCAAAAAAATCAAGGTATTT
>TRGJP|18|TRGV9|large
CALWEATKRELGKKIKVF
TGTGCCTTGTGGGAGGCTACTAAGAGAGAGTTGGGCAAAAAAATCAAGGTATTT
>TRGJP|16|TRGV9|few
CALWRRQELGKKIKVF
TGTGCCTTGTGGAGACGTCAGGAGTTGGGCAAAAAAATCAAGGTATTT
>TRGJP|16|TRGV9|few
CALWEGQKLGKKIKVF
TGTGCCTTGTGGGAGGGCCAAAAGTTGGGCAAAAAAATCAAGGTATTT
>TRGJP1|15|TRGV9|medium-sized
CALWEVRGTGWFKIF
TGTGCCTTGTGGGAGGTGCGGGGCACTGGTTGGTTCAAGATATTT
>TRGJ1/TRGJ2|11|TRGV2|few
CATWDGPQKLF
TGTGCCACCTGGGACGGGCCCCAGAAACTCTTT
>TRGJP|17|TRGV9|few
CALWESEGKLGKKIKVF
TGTGCCTTGTGGGAATCCGAGGGGAAGTTGGGCAAAAAAATCAAGGTATTT
>TRGJ1/TRGJ2|14|TRGV2|few
CATWDGLLYYKKLF
TGTGCCACCTGGGACGGGCTCCTATATTATAAGAAACTCTTT
>TRGJP2|15|TRGV2|few
CATWDETSRDWIKTF
TGTGCCACCTGGGACGAGACTAGTAGGGATTGGATCAAGACGTTT
>TRGJP|15|TRGV9|medium-sized
CALWELQLGKKIKVF
TGTGCCTTGTGGGAGCTTCAGTTGGGCAAAAAAATCAAGGTATTT
>TRGJP|16|TRGV9|few
CALWEPQELGKKIKVF
TGTGCCTTGTGGGAGCCTCAAGAGTTGGGCAAAAAAATCAAGGTATTT
>TRGJP|17|TRGV9|-
CALWEVSTELGKKIKVF
TGTGCCTTGTGGGAGGTCTCGACGGAGTTGGGCAAAAAAATCAAGGTATTT
>TRGJP|17|TRGV9|few
CALWEPAGELGKKIKVF
TGTGCCTTGTGGGAACCCGCGGGAGAGTTGGGCAAAAAAATCAAGGTATTT